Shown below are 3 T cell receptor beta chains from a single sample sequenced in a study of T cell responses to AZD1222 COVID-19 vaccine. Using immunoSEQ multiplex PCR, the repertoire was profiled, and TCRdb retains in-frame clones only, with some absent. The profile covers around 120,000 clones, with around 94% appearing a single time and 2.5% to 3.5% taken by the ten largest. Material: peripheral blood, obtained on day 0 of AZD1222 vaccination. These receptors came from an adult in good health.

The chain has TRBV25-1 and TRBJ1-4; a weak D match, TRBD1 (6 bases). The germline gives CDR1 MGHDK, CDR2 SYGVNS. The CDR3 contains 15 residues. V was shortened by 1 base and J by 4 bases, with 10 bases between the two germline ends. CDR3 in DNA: TGTGCCAGCAGTGAATCCGACAGGTATAATGAAAAACTGTTTTTT. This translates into CASSESDRYNEKLFF.

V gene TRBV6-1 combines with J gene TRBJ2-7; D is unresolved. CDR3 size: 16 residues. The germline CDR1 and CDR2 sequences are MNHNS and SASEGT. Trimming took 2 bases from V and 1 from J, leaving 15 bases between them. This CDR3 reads CASSEFAQQTSYEQYF. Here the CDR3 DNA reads TGTGCCAGCAGTGAATTTGCACAGCAAACTTCCTACGAGCAGTACTTC.

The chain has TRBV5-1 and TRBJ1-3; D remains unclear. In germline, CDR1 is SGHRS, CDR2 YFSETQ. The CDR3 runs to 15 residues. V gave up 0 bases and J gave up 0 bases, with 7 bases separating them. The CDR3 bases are TGCGCCAGCAGCTTGGAACCGATCTCTGGAAACACCATATATTTT. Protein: CASSLEPISGNTIYF.